These 19 T cell receptor beta chains were sequenced from one sample in a study of CD8+ T cells in alopecia areata (dated by TCRdb to the late 2010s). Library method: the immunoSEQ multiplex PCR assay. For TCR sequencing, RNA was extracted from every sample and reverse transcribed into cDNA to serve as template. TCRdb obtained this table from immuneACCESS and retained in-frame rearrangements with V and J assigned. These tables miss some clones; where compared with another copy, unresolved V genes account for less than half of the shortfall, and the remainder is unexplained. The sample profile shows more than 150,000 clones; about 53% of them were found once. Approximately 19% of the sample goes to the ten largest clones. The meaning of the sample's time point label: baseline before oral tofacitinib. The sequencing here drew on CD8+ T cells sorted from blood, taken at week 0. The receptor source for this set is a human donor with alopecia areata.

The chain recombines TRBV5-6 with TRBJ1-6, with TRBD1 matching over 11 bases. The length of the CDR3 is 14 residues. Germline loops: CDR1 SGHDT, CDR2 YYEEEE. The V segment lost 2 bases and the J segment 10 bases; nucleotides outside the gene matches: 2. This chain's CDR3 is CASSLGTGGSPLHF. The CDR3 coding sequence is TGTGCCAGCAGCTTAGGGACAGGGGGATCACCCCTCCACTTT.

The chain couples TRBV4-3 to TRBJ1-2, with TRBD1 matching over 7 bases. The CDR3 extends over 15 amino acids. The junction had 6 bases not matched to a gene; V was cut back by 1 base and J by 4 bases. CDR1 is LGHNA, CDR2 YSLEER, per germline. CDR3 nucleotides: TGCGCCAGCAGCCAAGGTGACAGGGCAGGCTATGGCTACACCTTC. It translates to CASSQGDRAGYGYTF.

The chain recombines TRBV30 with TRBJ2-2; 10 nucleotides align to TRBD1. Unmatched junction bases numbered 4, after V lost 1 base and J lost 8 bases. Looked up from germline, CDR1 is GTSNPN and CDR2 is SVGIG (reference sequence). The CDR3 is 14 amino acids. CDR3: CAWSGGQGIGELFF. The CDR3 DNA reads as TGTGCCTGGAGTGGGGGACAGGGGATTGGGGAGCTGTTTTTT. The entire variable domain, with the rest obtained from reference TRBV30 and TRBJ2-2, is as follows: SQTIHQWPATLVQPVGSPLSLECTVEGTSNPNLYWYRQAAGRGLQLLFYSVGIGQISSEVPQNLSASRPQDRQFILSSKKLLLSDSGFYLCAWSGGQGIGELFFGEGSRLTVL.

The chain is built from TRBV7-2 and TRBJ2-7, with 8 bases fitting TRBD1. V lost 1 base to trimming and J lost 7 bases; unmatched junction nucleotides: 9. CDR1 is SGHTA, CDR2 FQGNSA, per germline. CDR3 length: 15 amino acids. For the CDR3, the DNA is TGTGCCAGCAGCTTAGGCACCCAGGGGGCTCGAGAGCAGTACTTC. This codes for CASSLGTQGAREQYF.

This chain links TRBV2 with TRBJ2-5; D is perhaps TRBD1 or TRBD2 (5 bases each). V was clipped by 7 bases and J by 2 bases, with 17 bases between them. CDR1 and CDR2 (germline): SNHLY, FYNNEI. The CDR3 spans 15 residues. This chain's CDR3 is CASKVGEFTQETQYF. CDR3 nucleotide sequence: TGTGCCAGCAAAGTGGGGGAGTTCACACAAGAGACCCAGTACTTC.

The gene calls are TRBV7-2 and TRBJ2-7; D may be TRBD2 (5 bases). Per the germline V gene, CDR1 is SGHTA and CDR2 is FQGNSA. V was pared by 3 bases and J by 6 bases, with 9 bases between. This CDR3 is 12 amino acids long. CDR3 bases: TGTGCCAGCAGCTTTTTCGAGGGCGAGCAGTACTTC. This translates into CASSFFEGEQYF.

This clone turned up a few times. This chain links TRBV30 with TRBJ1-2, with D unclear. Between the trimmed V and J ends, which lost 0 bases and 3 bases, there was a span of 8 bases. The CDR3 length is 13 residues. In germline, CDR1 is GTSNPN, CDR2 SVGIG (reference sequence). CDR3 sequence: CAWSVEAHYGYTF. CDR3 in DNA: TGTGCCTGGAGTGTAGAGGCGCACTATGGCTACACCTTC. Drawing the rest from reference TRBV30 and TRBJ1-2, the complete variable domain is SQTIHQWPATLVQPVGSPLSLECTVEGTSNPNLYWYRQAAGRGLQLLFYSVGIGQISSEVPQNLSASRPQDRQFILSSKKLLLSDSGFYLCAWSVEAHYGYTFGSGTRLTVV.

V usage is TRBV30 and J usage is TRBJ1-1; D is unclear. CDR3 length: 13 residues. V was pared by 5 bases and J by 1 base, with 11 bases between. Germline V CDR1 and CDR2: GTSNPN, SVGIG (reference sequence). In nucleotides, the CDR3 is TGTGCCTGGGGGGAACAGCGGAACACTGAAGCTTTCTTT. It is translated as CAWGEQRNTEAFF.

This chain connects TRBV30 to TRBJ2-1, with D possibly TRBD2 on 6 matching bases. From germline, CDR1 is GTSNPN and CDR2 SVGIG (reference sequence). The CDR3 is made up of 14 amino acids. V dropped 4 bases and J dropped 0 bases, with 10 bases sitting between them. CDR3 amino acids: CAWNDGSSYNEQFF. CDR3 coding DNA: TGTGCCTGGAACGACGGGAGCTCCTACAATGAGCAGTTCTTC.

The chain links TRBV15 to TRBJ1-1, with TRBD1 matching over 8 bases. Germline values: CDR1 LNHNV, CDR2 YYDKDF (reference sequence). V dropped 7 bases and J dropped 4; count of bases not matched to a gene: 14. This CDR3 spans 16 amino acids. The CDR3 protein is CATTIRAGGKSTEAFF. As DNA, the CDR3 is TGTGCCACCACCATCCGTGCAGGGGGCAAGAGCACTGAAGCTTTCTTT.

Points on this clone: In the same sample, other DNA sequences code for this CDR3. The CDR3: CASSSRLNTEAFF. CDR3 sequence (DNA): TGTGCCAGCAGTTCAAGGTTGAACACTGAAGCTTTCTTT. The chain recombines TRBV27 with TRBJ1-1; no clear D gene. The V end was cut by 4 bases, the J end by 0 bases, with 6 bases between. The CDR3 runs to 13 residues. Germline loops: CDR1 MNHEY, CDR2 SMNVEV (reference sequence).

The chain couples TRBV25-1 to TRBJ2-1; 8 positions agree with TRBD2. The trim removed 2 bases at V and 5 bases at J, leaving 2 bases unmatched. Germline CDR1 MGHDK, CDR2 SYGVNS. This CDR3 has 14 amino acids. CDR3 residues: CASSESGGNNEQFF. CDR3 DNA sequence: TGTGCCAGCAGTGAAAGCGGGGGTAACAATGAGCAGTTCTTC.

The chain uses TRBV9 and TRBJ1-1; maybe TRBD1 (6 bases). V was pared by 0 bases and J by 8 bases, with 17 bases between. CDR3 length equals 15 residues. Germline V CDR1 and CDR2: SGDLS, YYNGEE. The CDR3 DNA sequence: TGTGCCAGCAGCGTAGGCGGGACAAACACTCGGGAAGCTTTCTTT. This encodes CASSVGGTNTREAFF. The variable domain in full, with the rest retrieved from reference TRBV9 and TRBJ1-1, is DSGVTQTPKHLITATGQRVTLRCSPRSGDLSVYWYQQSLDQGLQFLIQYYNGEERAKGNILERFSAQQFPDLHSELNLSSLELGDSALYFCASSVGGTNTREAFFGQGTRLTVV.

The chain employs TRBV27 and TRBJ2-3; TRBD1 matches 8 bases. This CDR3 spans 14 amino acids. V was clipped by 2 bases and J by 4 bases; unmatched bases: 2. CDR1 and CDR2 (germline): MNHEY, SMNVEV (reference sequence). CDR3 region: CASSLDRGPDTQYF. The CDR3 nucleotides read TGTGCCAGCAGTTTAGACAGGGGCCCAGATACGCAGTATTTT.

This clone was detected only once. This chain joins TRBV27 and TRBJ1-1; D may be TRBD1 (5 bases). Trimming cost V 8 bases and J 8 bases, with 12 bases left between them. From germline, CDR1 is MNHEY and CDR2 SMNVEV (reference sequence). The CDR3 has 11 amino acids. The CDR3: CASRRAEEAFF. CDR3 DNA: TGTGCCAGCCGCAGGGCAGAAGAAGCTTTCTTT.

The genes are TRBV30 and TRBJ1-1, with D maybe TRBD1 (5 bases). Germline CDR1 and CDR2: GTSNPN and SVGIG (reference sequence). V was shortened by 0 bases and J by 8 bases, with 16 bases between the two germline ends. This CDR3 comprises 14 residues. CDR3 nucleotide sequence: TGTGCCTGGAGTGTTCACCCCTCTTGGGGGGAAGCTTTCTTT. It specifies CAWSVHPSWGEAFF. Supplemented by reference TRBV30 and TRBJ1-1, the full variable domain reads SQTIHQWPATLVQPVGSPLSLECTVEGTSNPNLYWYRQAAGRGLQLLFYSVGIGQISSEVPQNLSASRPQDRQFILSSKKLLLSDSGFYLCAWSVHPSWGEAFFGQGTRLTVV.

The gene calls are TRBV7-8 and TRBJ2-5, with TRBD1 matching 7 bases. CDR1 SGHVS and CDR2 FQNEAQ come from the germline V gene. This CDR3 region has 13 residues. V gave up 5 bases and J gave up 5 bases; unmatched junction bases: 5. The CDR3 region is CASSPRQGETQYF. The DNA for the CDR3 is TGTGCCAGCAGCCCCCGACAGGGTGAGACCCAGTACTTC.

This chain connects TRBV30 to TRBJ1-1, with 8 positions matching TRBD1. Germline V gives CDR1 GTSNPN, CDR2 SVGIG (reference sequence). Trimming at V came to 4 bases and at J to 11 bases, leaving 6 bases not matched to a gene. The CDR3 has 11 amino acids. The chain's CDR3 is CAWNEQGEAFF. The CDR3 coding sequence is TGTGCCTGGAATGAACAGGGGGAGGCTTTCTTT.

The chain couples TRBV2 to TRBJ1-6; 7 bases map to TRBD1. Per germline, CDR1 SNHLY and CDR2 FYNNEI. The CDR3 length is 16 residues. V lost 2 bases to trimming and J lost 3 bases; unmatched junction nucleotides: 4. CDR3 bases: TGTGCCAGCAGTGAATCCCCAGGGGGCTATAATTCACCCCTCCACTTT. It translates to CASSESPGGYNSPLHF.